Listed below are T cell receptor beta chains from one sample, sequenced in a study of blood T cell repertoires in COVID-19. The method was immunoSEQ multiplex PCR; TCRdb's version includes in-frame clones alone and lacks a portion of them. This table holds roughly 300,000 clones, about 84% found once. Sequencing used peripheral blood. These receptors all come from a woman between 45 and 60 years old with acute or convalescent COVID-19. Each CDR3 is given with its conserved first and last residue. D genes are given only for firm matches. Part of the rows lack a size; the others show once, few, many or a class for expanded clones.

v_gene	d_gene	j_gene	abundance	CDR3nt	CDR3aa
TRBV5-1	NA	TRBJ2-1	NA	TGCGCCAGCAGCTTGGATGGACAGTTATACAATGAGCAGTTCTTC	CASSLDGQLYNEQFF
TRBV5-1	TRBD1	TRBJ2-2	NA	TGCGCCAGCAGTGGACAGGGGGGAACCGGCGGGGAGCTGTTTTTT	CASSGQGGTGGELFF
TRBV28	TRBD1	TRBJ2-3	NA	TGTGCCAGCAGTCGGACAGGAAACACAGATACGCAGTATTTT	CASSRTGNTDTQYF
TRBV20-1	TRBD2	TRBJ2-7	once	TGCAGTGCTAGTTCCAGCGGGAGGGCCTGGGAGCAGTACTTC	CSASSSGRAWEQYF
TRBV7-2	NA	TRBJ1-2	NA	TGTGCCAGCAGCTTATCGGCAGGGAATAGCTATGGCTACACCTTC	CASSLSAGNSYGYTF
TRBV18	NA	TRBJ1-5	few	TGTGCCAGCTCAACAACAGCTAGCAATCAGCCCCAGCATTTT	CASSTTASNQPQHF
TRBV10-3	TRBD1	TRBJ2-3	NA	TGTGCCAGCAAGGACGGACAGGGGACAGATACGCAGTATTTT	CASKDGQGTDTQYF
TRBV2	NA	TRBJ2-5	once	TGTGCCAGCAGGGAATCTCGGTACCAAGAGACCCAGTACTTC	CASRESRYQETQYF
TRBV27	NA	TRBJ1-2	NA	TGTGCCAGCAGTTTATCGGCAGGATATGGCTACACCTTC	CASSLSAGYGYTF
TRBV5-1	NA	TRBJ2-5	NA	TGCGCCAGCAGCTTGACAGGGTACGAAGAGACCCAGTACTTC	CASSLTGYEETQYF
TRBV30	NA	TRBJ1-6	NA	TGTGCCTGGAACTCGGCGGGATTTCCCCTCCACTTT	CAWNSAGFPLHF
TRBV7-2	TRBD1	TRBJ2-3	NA	TGTGCCAGCAGCTTAGAAAGGGGGCTCGGCACAGATACGCAGTATTTT	CASSLERGLGTDTQYF
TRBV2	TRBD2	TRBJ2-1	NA	TGTGCCAGCAGTGGACTAGCGGCTATCTATGAGCAGTTCTTC	CASSGLAAIYEQFF
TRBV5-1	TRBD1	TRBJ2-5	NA	TGCGCCAGCAGCCGGTCCGGGACAGGGGAGGGGACCCAGTACTTC	CASSRSGTGEGTQYF
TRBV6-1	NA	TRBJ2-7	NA	TGTGCCAGCAGTGAATTGGTAATAGCTGGCTACGAGCAGTACTTC	CASSELVIAGYEQYF
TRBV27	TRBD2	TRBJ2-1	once	TGTGCCAGCAGTTCCCGGGACTACGCACACAATGAGCAGTTCTTC	CASSSRDYAHNEQFF
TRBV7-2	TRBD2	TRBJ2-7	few	TGTGCCAGCAGCCCCGGGACTAGCGGCGGAGAGCAGTACTTC	CASSPGTSGGEQYF
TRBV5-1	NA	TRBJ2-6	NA	TGCGCCAGCAGAGAGTCTGGGGCCAACGTCCTGACTTTC	CASRESGANVLTF
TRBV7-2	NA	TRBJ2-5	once	TGTGCCAGCAGCTTAGACTTTACAGGGCAGTACTTC	CASSLDFTGQYF
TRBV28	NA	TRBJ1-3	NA	TGTGCCAGCACTACAGGGTACTCTGGAAACACCATATATTTT	CASTTGYSGNTIYF
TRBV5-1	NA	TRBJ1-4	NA	TGCGCCAGCAGCTCCCAGGGCGGCGCGGATGAAAAACTGTTTTTT	CASSSQGGADEKLFF
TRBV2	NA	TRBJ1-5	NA	TGTGCCAGCAGGCTGGACAGTAATCAGCCCCAGCATTTT	CASRLDSNQPQHF
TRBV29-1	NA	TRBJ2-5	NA	TGCAGCGTTGCTCGCAATCCCAGAGAGACCCAGTACTTC	CSVARNPRETQYF
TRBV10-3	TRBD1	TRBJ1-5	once	TGTGCCATCAGTGAGTCGACCCAGGGGGTCTATAGCAATCAGCCCCAGCATTTT	CAISESTQGVYSNQPQHF
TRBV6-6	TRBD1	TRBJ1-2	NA	TGTGCCAGCACCCTTACAGGGGGCGGAGGCTACACCTTC	CASTLTGGGGYTF
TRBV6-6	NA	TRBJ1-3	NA	TGTGCCAGCAGTTACTCCCTCGGAAACACCATATATTTT	CASSYSLGNTIYF
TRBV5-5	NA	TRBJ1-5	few	TGTGCCAGCAGATACAGCAACAATCAGCCCCAGCATTTT	CASRYSNNQPQHF
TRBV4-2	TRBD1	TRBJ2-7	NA	TGTGCCAGCAGCCAAACGGGGACAGGGTTCTCCTACGAGCAGTACTTC	CASSQTGTGFSYEQYF
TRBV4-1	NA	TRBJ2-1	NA	TGCGCCAGCAGCCAAGACGCTAGCTCCTACAATGAGCAGTTCTTC	CASSQDASSYNEQFF
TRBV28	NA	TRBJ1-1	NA	TGTGCCAGCAGTCGGGGTCTGAACACTGAAGCTTTCTTT	CASSRGLNTEAFF
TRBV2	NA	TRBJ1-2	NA	TGTGCCAGCTCCAGGATGTCAGGGAACTATGGCTACACCTTC	CASSRMSGNYGYTF
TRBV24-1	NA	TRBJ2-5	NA	TGTGCCACCAGTGATTTGCGCGCAGGGGAAATGTGGGAGACCCAGTACTTC	CATSDLRAGEMWETQYF
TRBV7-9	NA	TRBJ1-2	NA	TGTGCCAGCAGCTTAGGGGCAGCCGCCCTCACCTATGGCTACACCTTC	CASSLGAAALTYGYTF
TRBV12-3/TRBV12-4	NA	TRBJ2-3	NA	TGTGCCAGCAGCCCCCTAAGAGATACGCAGTATTTT	CASSPLRDTQYF
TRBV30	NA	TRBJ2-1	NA	TGTGCCTGGAGTGAGGGGGGGATCGGTAATGAGCAGTTCTTC	CAWSEGGIGNEQFF
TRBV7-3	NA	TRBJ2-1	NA	TGTGCCAGCAGCTTCGGCAGGGTCAATGAGCAGTTCTTC	CASSFGRVNEQFF
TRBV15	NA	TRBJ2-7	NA	TGTGCCACCAGCAGAGATCTGGGGGGCTACGAGCAGTACTTC	CATSRDLGGYEQYF
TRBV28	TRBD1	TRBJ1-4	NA	TGTGCCAGCAGCCTCGACAGGGGACGAGGTGAAAAACTGTTTTTT	CASSLDRGRGEKLFF
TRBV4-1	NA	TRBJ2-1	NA	TGCGCCAGCAGCCAGGCCGAATACAGGGACTCCTACAATGAGCAGTTCTTC	CASSQAEYRDSYNEQFF
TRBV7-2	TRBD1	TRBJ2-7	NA	TGTGCCAGCAGCCCACAGACAGGGGCCTACGAGCAGTACTTC	CASSPQTGAYEQYF
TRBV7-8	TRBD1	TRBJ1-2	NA	TGTGCCAGCAGCCCAGCCAGGGACAGAAGTTCCTATGGCTACACCTTC	CASSPARDRSSYGYTF
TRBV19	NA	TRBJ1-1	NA	TGTGCCAGTACACAGAATCTAAACACTGAAGCTTTCTTT	CASTQNLNTEAFF
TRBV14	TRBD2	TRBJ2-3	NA	TGTGCCAGCAGCCGGGGACTAGCGGGAGATCTGATCGGCGCAGATACGCAGTATTTT	CASSRGLAGDLIGADTQYF
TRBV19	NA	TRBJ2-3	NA	TGTGCCAGTAGTCCGAGGACAACCTCGACCCTCACAGATACGCAGTATTTT	CASSPRTTSTLTDTQYF
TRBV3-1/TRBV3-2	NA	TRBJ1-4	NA	TGTGCCAGCAGTAAGGGTCGGGGAAGTGAAAATGAAAAACTGTTTTTT	CASSKGRGSENEKLFF
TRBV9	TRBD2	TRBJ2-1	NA	TGTGCCAGCAGCGAAACTAGCGGAACCTACAATGAGCAGTTCTTC	CASSETSGTYNEQFF
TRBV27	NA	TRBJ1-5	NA	TGTGCCAGCGCCCGGAATACAGGGAGCAATCAGCCCCAGCATTTT	CASARNTGSNQPQHF
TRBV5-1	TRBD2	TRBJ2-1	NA	TGCGCCAGCCATAGCGGGAGCTACAATGAGCAGTTCTTC	CASHSGSYNEQFF
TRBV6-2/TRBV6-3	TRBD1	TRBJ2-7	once	TGTGCCAGCAGTTGGGACAGGAGCTACGAGCAGTACTTC	CASSWDRSYEQYF
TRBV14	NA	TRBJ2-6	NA	TGTGCCAGCAGCCAACTTAAATCTGGGGCCAACGTCCTGACTTTC	CASSQLKSGANVLTF
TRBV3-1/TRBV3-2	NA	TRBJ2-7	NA	TGTGCCAGCAGGGCCCCCAGGGGCCCCTCCTACGAGCAGTACTTC	CASRAPRGPSYEQYF
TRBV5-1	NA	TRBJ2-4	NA	TGCGCCAGCAGCTTTGCGGGACTCGGCATTCAGTACTTC	CASSFAGLGIQYF
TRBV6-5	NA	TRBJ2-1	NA	TGTGCCAGCAGTTCCCAAAGAGGTATTGAGCAGTTCTTC	CASSSQRGIEQFF
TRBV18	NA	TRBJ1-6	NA	TGTGCCAGCTCACCGGCCAGCTCCTATAATTCACCCCTCCACTTT	CASSPASSYNSPLHF